A single sample is the source of the 30 T cell receptor beta chains below, sequenced in a study of tissue T cells after allogeneic stem cell transplantation. Time point meaning: mouse harvest day 7 after allogeneic transplant. Mouse grafts combined 10^7 T-cell-depleted bone marrow cells with 10^6 splenic CD5+ T cells. Measured with immunoSEQ multiplex PCR; TCRdb has only the in-frame clones, and not every one. The table shows around 8,700 clones, with around 40% occurring only once. The sample consisted of skin. Receptors originate from a female BALB/c mouse given C57BL/6 T cells with graft-versus-host disease after an allogeneic hematopoietic cell transplant.

On this clone itself: The listed genes are named as in mouse. With the read ending 1 residue before the CDR3 end, the germline J gene is used to fill in that end. The chain combines TRBV3 with TRBJ1-5, with D maybe TRBD1 (6 bases). Germline CDR1 and CDR2: SNHLY and FYNGKV (reference sequence). V lost 3 bases, J lost 2 bases, and 8 bases lay in between. The CDR3 is 14 amino acids. The covered CDR3 bases are TGTGCCAGCAGCTTCGGACAGTACAACCAGGCTCCGCTT. Its protein product is CASSFGQYNQAPL. The CDR3 reads in full as CASSFGQYNQAPLF.

As to this clone: Genes and germline come from the mouse. The CDR3 end lies 1 residue beyond the end of the read and is filled in from the germline J gene. The J gene is TRBJ1-1, the V gene TRBV26; 8 bases map to TRBD1. The ends lost 6 bases at V and 3 bases at J; junction bases unmatched: 3. CDR1 and CDR2 from the germline V gene are KGHPV and FQNQEV (reference sequence). This CDR3 region has 13 residues. CDR3 sequence reads: CASRQQGDTEVFF. The sequenced CDR3 bases are TGTGCCAGCAGGCAACAGGGGGACACAGAAGTCTTC.

On this clone: Gene labels here are mouse ones. The read terminates 1 residue ahead of where the CDR3 ends, so the germline J gene completes it. The chain combines TRBV26 with TRBJ2-7; D gene ambiguous. The CDR3 runs 13 residues. In germline, CDR1 is KGHPV, CDR2 FQNQEV (reference sequence). Trimming stripped 5 bases from V and 2 bases from J, with 10 bases between. The CDR3 DNA, read in part, is TGTGCCAGCAGTGTACAAGGAGCCTATGAACAGTAC. Translation gives CASSVQGAYEQY. The whole CDR3 sequence is CASSVQGAYEQYF.

With regard to this clone: Gene names follow the mouse nomenclature. Sequencing ends 1 residue short of the CDR3 end; the germline J gene provides the rest. The J gene is TRBJ2-4, the V gene TRBV3; D possibly corresponds to TRBD2 (6 bases). V dropped 5 bases and J dropped 4 bases, with 7 bases sitting between them. Germline assignment: CDR1 SNHLY and CDR2 FYNGKV (reference sequence). The CDR3 sequence is 12 residues long. Partial CDR3 DNA: TGTGCCAGCAGCCGGACTGAAAACACCTTGTAC. Protein sequence: CASSRTENTLY. The whole CDR3 protein is CASSRTENTLYF.

Comment on this clone: The listed genes are named as in mouse. Coverage ceases 1 residue before the CDR3 finishes, and the germline J gene fills in the end. The J gene is TRBJ2-4, the V gene TRBV31; 9 positions agree with TRBD1. V lost 1 base, J lost 3 bases, and 2 bases stayed unmatched. This CDR3 contains 14 residues. Germline V gene sequence: CDR1 GKSSPN, CDR2 SITVG. The covered CDR3 bases are TGTGCCTGGAGTCAGGACAGGGGACAAAACACCTTGTAC. This sequence encodes CAWSQDRGQNTLY. The full CDR3 protein is CAWSQDRGQNTLYF.

This clone was seen once. The gene names here belong to mouse. The read comes to an end 1 residue before the CDR3 does, leaving the germline J gene to fill in the end. The identical CDR3 is also encoded by other nucleotide sequences in the sample. The chain links TRBV26 to TRBJ2-4; D is undetermined. This CDR3 has 13 amino acids. Germline-derived CDR1 and CDR2 are KGHPV and FQNQEV (reference sequence). The V end lost 0 bases, the J end lost 1 base, and 2 bases lay between the germline ends. The chain's CDR3 is CASSLSGQNTLYF. The part of the CDR3 DNA that was read is TGTGCCAGCAGTCTGTCCGGTCAAAACACCTTGTAC.

Of note for this clone: Gene names are the mouse ones. The read ends 1 residue early relative to the CDR3; the germline J gene fills the gap. The gene calls are TRBV26 and TRBJ2-4, with 8 nucleotides matching TRBD1. The CDR3 is 13 amino acids. Germline V CDR1 and CDR2: KGHPV, FQNQEV (reference sequence). Trimming at V came to 5 bases and at J to 8 bases, leaving 6 bases not matched to a gene. The chain's CDR3 is CASSTGTGGTLYF. CDR3 bases read: TGTGCCAGCAGTACCGGGACAGGAGGCACCTTGTAC. The full variable domain, with the rest looked up from reference TRBV26 and TRBJ2-4, is NSKVIQTPRYLVKGQGQKAKMRCIPEKGHPVVFWYQQNKNNEFKFLINFQNQEVLQQIDMTEKRFSAECPSNSPCSLEIQSSEAGDSALYLCASSTGTGGTLYFGAGTRLSVL.

Concerning this clone: The genes are named according to mouse. The CDR3 reads CASSLDWGGAYEQYF. The covered CDR3 bases are TGTGCCAGCAGCCTCGACTGGGGGGGCGCCTATGAACAGTAC. The chain couples TRBV5 to TRBJ2-7; 12 nucleotides agree with TRBD2. The read stops 1 residue short of the end of the CDR3; the missing end is completed from the germline J gene. The CDR3 has 15 amino acids. Germline V gives CDR1 LGHNA, CDR2 YNLKQL (reference sequence). After removal of 4 bases from V and 2 bases from J, the junction contained 3 bases not matched to a gene.

Turning to this clone: The genes are named according to mouse. Partial CDR3 DNA: TGTGCAAGCAGCCCGGACTGGGGGGGAAACTATGCTGAGCAGTTC. Amino acids: CASSPDWGGNYAEQF. The entire CDR3 protein reads CASSPDWGGNYAEQFF. The rearrangement uses TRBV16 and TRBJ2-1, with 12 positions matching TRBD2. The read comes to an end 1 residue before the CDR3 does, leaving the germline J gene to fill in the end. CDR3 length: 16 amino acids. Germline CDR1 reads SGHSA; CDR2 reads FRNQAP. V dropped 5 bases and J dropped 1; count of bases not matched to a gene: 3.

Worth noting for this clone: Mouse gene names and germline throughout. The read terminates 1 residue before the CDR3 end, so the remaining end is supplied by the germline J gene. The chain has TRBV26 and TRBJ1-1; TRBD1 matches at 7 bases. The length of the CDR3 is 14 residues. V was clipped by 0 bases and J by 7 bases; unmatched bases: 5. The germline V gene has CDR1 KGHPV and CDR2 FQNQEV (reference sequence). CDR3 loop: CASSLSRGRGEVFF. The covered CDR3 bases are TGTGCCAGCAGTCTGTCAAGGGGGCGAGGAGAAGTCTTC.

This clone was seen only a few times. Germline and genes: mouse. The read ends 1 residue shy of where the CDR3 ends; the end is completed using the germline J gene. The V gene is TRBV13-2, the J gene TRBJ2-4; 11 nucleotides align to TRBD2. This CDR3 spans 16 amino acids. J gave up 0 bases and V 3 bases, and 3 bases lay outside the gene matches. Germline V gives CDR1 NNHNN, CDR2 SYGAGS (reference sequence). Incomplete CDR3 DNA: TGTGCCAGCGGTGGGGGACTGGGGGCTAGTCAAAACACCTTGTAC. Protein sequence: CASGGGLGASQNTLY. The whole CDR3 sequence is CASGGGLGASQNTLYF.

This clone has more than one count but fewer than ten. The listed genes are named as in mouse. The CDR3 is cut off 1 residue early in the read; its end comes from the germline J gene. The genes are TRBV26 and TRBJ2-5; 9 nucleotides agree with TRBD1. The CDR3 runs to 14 residues. V lost 4 bases to trimming and J lost 3 bases; unmatched junction nucleotides: 2. Germline assignment: CDR1 KGHPV and CDR2 FQNQEV (reference sequence). The CDR3 here is CASSPGQGQDTQYF. The DNA read from the CDR3 is TGTGCCAGCAGTCCGGGACAGGGTCAAGACACCCAGTAC.

Notes on this clone: Gene names follow the mouse nomenclature. The read ends 1 residue before the CDR3 terminus; that terminus is restored from the germline J gene. V is TRBV12-1 and J is TRBJ2-4; unclear D gene. Germline CDR1 reads SGHSN; CDR2 reads HYEKVE. The CDR3 is 14 residues long. Trimming removed 2 bases from V and 0 bases from J, with 8 bases in between. The CDR3 bases that were read are TGTGCCAGCTCTCCCAAGGACAGTCAAAACACCTTGTAC. It encodes CASSPKDSQNTLY. The full CDR3 protein is CASSPKDSQNTLYF.

This clone was seen once. Genes and germline come from the mouse. The CDR3 extends 1 residue past the end of the read, so its final part is completed from the germline J gene. Other DNA sequences in this specimen translate into the identical CDR3. The chain is built from TRBV26 and TRBJ1-1; no clear D. The ends were cut back, 2 bases at V and 1 base at J, with 2 bases in the middle. Germline-derived CDR1 and CDR2 are KGHPV and FQNQEV (reference sequence). The CDR3 sequence is 12 residues long. The CDR3 is CASSLGNTEVFF. The part of the CDR3 DNA that was read is TGTGCCAGCAGTCTGGGAAACACAGAAGTCTTC.

This clone has only a few counts. Mouse names are used for the genes. The read ends 1 residue shy of where the CDR3 ends; the end is completed using the germline J gene. The rearrangement uses TRBV26 and TRBJ2-5; D is unresolved. Trimming removed 2 bases at V and 2 bases at J, with 5 bases between. Germline assignment: CDR1 KGHPV and CDR2 FQNQEV (reference sequence). This CDR3 comprises 13 residues. CDR3 sequence reads: CASSLAGQDTQYF. The CDR3 bases that were read are TGTGCCAGCAGTCTGGCGGGCCAAGACACCCAGTAC.

This clone showed up just a few times. Mouse gene names apply. Coverage ceases 1 residue before the CDR3 finishes, and the germline J gene fills in the end. The genes are TRBV26 and TRBJ2-7; 8 positions match TRBD1. Germline assignment: CDR1 KGHPV and CDR2 FQNQEV (reference sequence). This CDR3 comprises 14 residues. V was clipped by 0 bases and J by 6 bases; unmatched bases: 4. CDR3 bases read: TGTGCCAGCAGTCTGTCCCAGGGGGCGCGTGAACAGTAC. It is translated as CASSLSQGAREQY. The CDR3 as a whole reads CASSLSQGAREQYF.

Worth noting for this clone: Gene names are mouse gene names. The DNA read from the CDR3 is TGTGCCAGCAGAGGCGGTGGGCAAGACACCCAGTAC. It translates to CASRGGGQDTQY. The complete CDR3 reads CASRGGGQDTQYF. V gene TRBV13-3 combines with J gene TRBJ2-5; D call uncertain. The CDR3 end falls 1 residue outside the read, so it is completed with the germline J gene. The CDR3 is 13 residues long. V lost 5 bases, J lost 3 bases, and 10 bases lay in between. Germline CDR1 NNHDY, CDR2 SYVADS. Using reference TRBV13-3 and TRBJ2-5 for the parts outside the CDR3, the full variable domain is EAAVTQSPRSKVAVTGGKVTLSCHQTNNHDYMYWYRQDTGHGLRLIHYSYVADSTEKGDIPDGYKASRPSQENFSLILELASLSQTAVYFCASRGGGQDTQYFGPGTRLLVL.

Comment on this clone: Here the gene names and germline are mouse. Read coverage stops 1 residue before the CDR3 terminus; the germline J gene supplies the remainder. V is TRBV26 and J is TRBJ1-1, with 9 bases that match TRBD1. The CDR3 consists of 15 residues. The J segment lost 3 bases and the V segment lost 6 bases, leaving 8 bases of the junction unmatched. Germline V lookup: CDR1 KGHPV, CDR2 FQNQEV (reference sequence). CDR3 DNA, as far as it was read: TGTGCCAGCAGCCAGGGACAGGGAGGGTACACAGAAGTCTTC. Encoded protein: CASSQGQGGYTEVF. The full CDR3 sequence reads CASSQGQGGYTEVFF.

Notes on this clone: Gene names are the mouse ones. The observed sequence ends 1 residue before the CDR3 terminus, with the missing tail filled in from the germline J gene. This chain uses TRBV20 with TRBJ1-1, with a possible D match to TRBD1 (5 bases). The CDR3 is 13 amino acids. Trimming stripped 6 bases from V and 2 bases from J, with 13 bases between. Germline V gene data show CDR1 as GFQATS and CDR2 as STVNSAI. The part of the CDR3 DNA that was read is TGTGGTGCCCATGCAGGGACTAACACAGAAGTCTTC. Translation: CGAHAGTNTEVF. In full, the CDR3 reads CGAHAGTNTEVFF.

Regarding this clone: Mouse names are used for the genes. The read gets to within 1 residue of the CDR3 end, and the germline J gene fills in the rest. The chain has TRBV13-2 and TRBJ1-6; 7 bases align to TRBD1. TRBJ1-6 falls under the ORF class, with uncertain function. The J segment lost 9 bases and the V segment lost 3 bases, leaving 6 bases of the junction unmatched. CDR1 is NNHNN and CDR2 is SYGAGS in the germline V gene (reference sequence). The CDR3 length is 14 residues. The CDR3 DNA, read in part, is TGTGCCAGCGGTGTCATGACAGGGAGTTCGCCCCTCTAC. Protein product: CASGVMTGSSPLY. The whole CDR3 protein is CASGVMTGSSPLYF.

As for this clone: Gene names and germline match the mouse. Coverage ceases 1 residue before the CDR3 finishes, and the germline J gene fills in the end. The genes are TRBV19 and TRBJ1-1, with a weak D call TRBD1 (6 bases). The CDR3 length is 12 residues. The germline gives CDR1 FNHDT, CDR2 SITEND (reference sequence). V dropped 6 bases and J dropped 1 base, with 7 bases sitting between them. CDR3 residues: CASIQGNTEVFF. The sequenced part of the CDR3 DNA is TGTGCCAGCATACAGGGGAACACAGAAGTCTTC.

A remark on this clone: Mouse gene names apply. The CDR3 goes on 1 residue after the read ends, and that part is filled in from the germline J gene. The chain couples TRBV26 to TRBJ2-3; 9 nucleotides line up with TRBD1. The CDR3 contains 14 residues. The V and J ends lost 4 bases and 1 base, in that order; junction bases with no gene match: 0. Per the germline V gene, CDR1 is KGHPV and CDR2 is FQNQEV (reference sequence). The sequenced CDR3 bases are TGTGCCAGCAGTCGGACAGGGGGTGCAGAAACGCTGTAT. Translation gives CASSRTGGAETLY. The CDR3 in its entirety is CASSRTGGAETLYF. Filled out from reference TRBV26 and TRBJ2-3, the complete variable domain reads NSKVIQTPRYLVKGQGQKAKMRCIPEKGHPVVFWYQQNKNNEFKFLINFQNQEVLQQIDMTEKRFSAECPSNSPCSLEIQSSEAGDSALYLCASSRTGGAETLYFGSGTRLTVL.

In the case of this clone: Here the gene names and germline are mouse. The CDR3 goes on 1 residue after the read ends, and that part is filled in from the germline J gene. This chain links TRBV26 with TRBJ1-1; 9 nucleotides agree with TRBD1. V was pared by 4 bases and J by 3 bases, with 3 bases of the junction left unmatched. CDR3 length equals 14 residues. CDR1 is KGHPV and CDR2 is FQNQEV in the germline V gene (reference sequence). This CDR3 is CASSPGTGHTEVFF. Partial CDR3 DNA: TGTGCCAGCAGTCCCGGGACAGGGCACACAGAAGTCTTC.

This clone was counted a few times. All gene names here are mouse names. The read finishes 1 residue shy of the CDR3 end, and the germline J gene is used to complete it. The J gene is TRBJ2-7, the V gene TRBV15; 10 bases agree with TRBD2. The V gene end was trimmed by 1 base and the J gene end by 3 bases; junction bases not matched to a gene: 0. From germline, CDR1 is SGHND and CDR2 FRSKSL. This CDR3 has 14 residues. The covered CDR3 bases are TGTGCCAGCAGTTTAGGACTGGGGGGCTATGAACAGTAC. Translated: CASSLGLGGYEQY. The whole CDR3 protein is CASSLGLGGYEQYF. Looking up the rest from reference TRBV15 and TRBJ2-7 gives the full variable domain: DAGVTQTPRHEVAEKGQTIILKCEPVSGHNDLFWYRQTKIQGLELLSYFRSKSLMEDGGAFKDRFKAEMLNSSFSTLKIQPTEPKDSAVYLCASSLGLGGYEQYFGPGTRLTVL.

For this clone: Any gene name here is a mouse gene name. Sequencing ends 1 residue short of the CDR3 end; the germline J gene provides the rest. The genes are TRBV23 and TRBJ1-1; TRBD1 was called by the table and not checked on the DNA. This CDR3 comprises 14 residues. Germline CDR1 KGHTA, CDR2 FQNQQP. CDR3 amino acids: CSSSQFRGQGVVFF. The part of the CDR3 DNA that was read is TGCTCCAGCAGTCAATTCCGGGGACAGGGGGTTGTCTTC.

With regard to this clone: These gene names are mouse names. The read gets to within 1 residue of the CDR3 end, and the germline J gene fills in the rest. The chain carries TRBV2 and TRBJ2-7, with 7 bases matching TRBD2. CDR3 length: 13 residues. J gave up 3 bases and V 3 bases, and 2 bases lay outside the gene matches. CDR1 LGHNA and CDR2 YSYQKL come from the germline V gene. The sequenced CDR3 bases are TGTGCCAGCAGCCACCGACTGGGCTATGAACAGTAC. It yields the protein CASSHRLGYEQY. The whole CDR3 sequence is CASSHRLGYEQYF.

To note about this clone: Mouse gene names and germline throughout. The read ends 1 residue shy of where the CDR3 ends; the end is completed using the germline J gene. The chain uses TRBV16 and TRBJ1-4; D gene ambiguous. CDR3 size: 14 residues. Between the trimmed V and J ends, which lost 0 bases and 0 bases, there was a span of 2 bases. CDR1 is SGHSA, CDR2 FRNQAP, per germline. Incomplete CDR3 DNA: TGTGCAAGCAGCTTAGAAGTTTCCAACGAAAGATTATTT. Its translation: CASSLEVSNERLF. The entire CDR3 protein is CASSLEVSNERLFF.

As to this clone: Genes and germline come from the mouse. The CDR3 sequence: CASRSQNYAEQFF. Partial CDR3 DNA: TGTGCCAGCAGAAGCCAGAACTATGCTGAGCAGTTC. The chain has TRBV26 and TRBJ2-1; no clear D. From the germline J gene comes the end of the CDR3, since the read stops 1 residue before it. The ends were cut back, 6 bases at V and 1 base at J, with 7 bases in the middle. Germline CDR1 is KGHPV and CDR2 is FQNQEV (reference sequence). The CDR3 consists of 13 residues.

This clone appeared a single time. Here the gene names and germline are mouse. The read gets to within 1 residue of the CDR3 end, and the germline J gene fills in the rest. The chain joins TRBV13-2 to TRBJ2-4, with 8 bases that match TRBD2. The CDR3 consists of 16 residues. Trimming removed 0 bases from V and 2 bases from J; junction bases left unmatched: 5. In germline, CDR1 is NNHNN, CDR2 SYGAGS (reference sequence). Partial CDR3 DNA: TGTGCCAGCGGTGATGATTGGGGGGGTTCTCAAAACACCTTGTAC. This translates into CASGDDWGGSQNTLY. Given in full, the CDR3 is CASGDDWGGSQNTLYF.

For this clone: Gene names and germline match the mouse. Read data end 1 residue before the CDR3 end; the end is taken from the germline J gene. J is TRBJ1-4 and V is TRBV3; no clear D. The CDR3 runs 12 residues. CDR1 is SNHLY, CDR2 FYNGKV, per germline (reference sequence). Between the trimmed V and J ends, which lost 5 bases and 4 bases, there was a span of 5 bases. The CDR3 loop reads CASSPHNERLFF. CDR3 DNA, as far as it was read: TGTGCCAGCAGCCCCCACAACGAAAGATTATTT.